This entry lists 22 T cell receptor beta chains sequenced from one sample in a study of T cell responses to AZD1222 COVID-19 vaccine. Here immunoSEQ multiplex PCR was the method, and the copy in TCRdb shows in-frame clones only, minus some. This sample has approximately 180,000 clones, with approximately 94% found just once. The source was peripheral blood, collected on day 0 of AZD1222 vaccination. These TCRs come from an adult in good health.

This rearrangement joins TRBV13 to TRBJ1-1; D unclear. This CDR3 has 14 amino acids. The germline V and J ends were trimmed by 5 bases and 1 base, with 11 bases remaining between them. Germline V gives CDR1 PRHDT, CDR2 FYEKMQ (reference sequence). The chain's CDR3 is CASSLMGTNTEAFF. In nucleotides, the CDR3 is TGTGCCAGCAGCCTTATGGGCACGAACACTGAAGCTTTCTTT.

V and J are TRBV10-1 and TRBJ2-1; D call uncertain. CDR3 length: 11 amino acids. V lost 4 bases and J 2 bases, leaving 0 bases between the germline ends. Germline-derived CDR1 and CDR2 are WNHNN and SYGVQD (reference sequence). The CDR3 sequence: CASSAYNEQFF. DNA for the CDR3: TGCGCCAGCAGTGCCTACAATGAGCAGTTCTTC.

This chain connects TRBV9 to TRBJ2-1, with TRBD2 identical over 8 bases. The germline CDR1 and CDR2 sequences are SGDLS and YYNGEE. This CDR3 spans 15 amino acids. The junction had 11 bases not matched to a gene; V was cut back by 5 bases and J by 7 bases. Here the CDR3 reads CASSPWVAGSNEQFF. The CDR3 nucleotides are TGTGCCAGCAGTCCTTGGGTAGCGGGATCTAATGAGCAGTTCTTC.

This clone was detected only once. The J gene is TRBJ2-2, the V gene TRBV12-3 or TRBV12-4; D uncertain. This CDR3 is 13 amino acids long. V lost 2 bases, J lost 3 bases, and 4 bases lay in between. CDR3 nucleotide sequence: TGTGCCAGCAGTTTATCTTACACCGGGGAGCTGTTTTTT. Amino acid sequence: CASSLSYTGELFF.

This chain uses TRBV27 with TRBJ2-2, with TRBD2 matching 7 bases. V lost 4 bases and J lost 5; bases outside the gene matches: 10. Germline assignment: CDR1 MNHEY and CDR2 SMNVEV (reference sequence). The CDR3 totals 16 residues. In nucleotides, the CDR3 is TGTGCCAGCAGTTATGTCAGCGGGATAGGTACCGGGGAGCTGTTTTTT. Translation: CASSYVSGIGTGELFF.

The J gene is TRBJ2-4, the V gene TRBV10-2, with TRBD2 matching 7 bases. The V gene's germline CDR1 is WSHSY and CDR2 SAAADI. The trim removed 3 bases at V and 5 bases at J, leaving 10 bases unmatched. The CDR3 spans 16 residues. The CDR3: CASSDRGDRPENIQYF. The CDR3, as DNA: TGCGCCAGCAGTGATCGGGGGGACCGCCCTGAAAACATTCAGTACTTC.

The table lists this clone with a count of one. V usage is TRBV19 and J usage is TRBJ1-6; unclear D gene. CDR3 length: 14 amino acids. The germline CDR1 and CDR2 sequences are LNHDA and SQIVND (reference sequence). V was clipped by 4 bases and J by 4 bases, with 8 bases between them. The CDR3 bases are TGTGCCAGTAGTAGCGGAACTTATAATTCACCCCTCCACTTT. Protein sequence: CASSSGTYNSPLHF. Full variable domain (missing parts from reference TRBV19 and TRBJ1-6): DGGITQSPKYLFRKEGQNVTLSCEQNLNHDAMYWYRQDPGQGLRLIYYSQIVNDFQKGDIAEGYSVSREKKESFPLTVTSAQKNPTAFYLCASSSGTYNSPLHFGNGTRLTVT.

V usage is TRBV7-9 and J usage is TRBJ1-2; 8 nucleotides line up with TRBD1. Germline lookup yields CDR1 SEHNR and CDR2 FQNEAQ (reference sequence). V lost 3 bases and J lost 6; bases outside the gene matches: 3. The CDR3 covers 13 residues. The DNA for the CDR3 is TGTGCCAGCAGCTTTGACAGGGGAGATGGCTACACCTTC. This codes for CASSFDRGDGYTF. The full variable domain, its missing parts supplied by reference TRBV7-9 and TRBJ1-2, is DTGVSQNPRHKITKRGQNVTFRCDPISEHNRLYWYRQTLGQGPEFLTYFQNEAQLEKSRLLSDRFSAERPKGSFSTLEIQRTEQGDSAMYLCASSFDRGDGYTFGSGTRLTVV.

CDR3 residues: CASSTGKRNQPQHF. The CDR3 coding sequence is TGTGCCAGCAGTACAGGGAAGCGGAATCAGCCCCAGCATTTT. The V and J genes are TRBV27 and TRBJ1-5, with D perhaps TRBD1 (6 bases). This CDR3 region has 14 residues. CDR1 and CDR2 from the germline V gene are MNHEY and SMNVEV (reference sequence). The V gene lost 5 bases and the J gene lost 4 bases, with 12 bases spanning the gap.

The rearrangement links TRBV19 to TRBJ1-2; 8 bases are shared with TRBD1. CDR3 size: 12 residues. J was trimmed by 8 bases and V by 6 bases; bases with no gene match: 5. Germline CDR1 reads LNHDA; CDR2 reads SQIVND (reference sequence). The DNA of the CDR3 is TGTGCCAGTAGCTGGACAGGGTTGGGCTACACCTTC. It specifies CASSWTGLGYTF.

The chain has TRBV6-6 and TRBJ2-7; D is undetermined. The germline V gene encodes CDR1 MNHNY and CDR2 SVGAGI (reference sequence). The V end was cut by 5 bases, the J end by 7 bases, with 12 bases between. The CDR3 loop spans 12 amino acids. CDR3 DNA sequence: TGTGCCAGCAGTGCCTCCGGAAGGGAGCAGTACTTC. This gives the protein CASSASGREQYF.

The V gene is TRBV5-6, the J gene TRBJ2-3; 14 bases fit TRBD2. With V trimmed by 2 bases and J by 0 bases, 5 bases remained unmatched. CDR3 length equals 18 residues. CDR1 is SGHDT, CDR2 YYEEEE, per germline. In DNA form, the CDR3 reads TGTGCCAGCAGCTTAGGACTAGCGGGAGGCTCTAGCACAGATACGCAGTATTTT. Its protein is CASSLGLAGGSSTDTQYF.

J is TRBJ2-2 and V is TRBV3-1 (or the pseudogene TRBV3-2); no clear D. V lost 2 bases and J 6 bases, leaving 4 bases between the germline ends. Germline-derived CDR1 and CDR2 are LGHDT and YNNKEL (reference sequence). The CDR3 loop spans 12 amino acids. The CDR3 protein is CASSQKAGELFF. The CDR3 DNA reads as TGTGCCAGCAGCCAAAAAGCCGGGGAGCTGTTTTTT.

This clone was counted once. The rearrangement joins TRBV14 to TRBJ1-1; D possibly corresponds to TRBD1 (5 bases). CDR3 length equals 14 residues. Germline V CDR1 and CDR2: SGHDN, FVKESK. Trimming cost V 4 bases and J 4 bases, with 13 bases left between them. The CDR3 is CASSLQGFGTEAFF. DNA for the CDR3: TGTGCCAGCAGCCTTCAGGGTTTTGGCACTGAAGCTTTCTTT.

DNA of the CDR3: TGCGCCAGCAGCCCGGACAGGGCTAGCACAGATACGCAGTATTTT. Its translation: CASSPDRASTDTQYF. V is TRBV5-1 and J is TRBJ2-3, with 8 bases matching TRBD1. CDR1 and CDR2 (germline): SGHRS, YFSETQ. The CDR3 length is 15 residues. The V gene end was trimmed by 4 bases and the J gene end by 0 bases; junction bases not matched to a gene: 4.

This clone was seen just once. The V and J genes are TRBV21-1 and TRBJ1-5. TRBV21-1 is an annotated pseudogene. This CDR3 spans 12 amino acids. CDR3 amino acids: CASSIPNQPQHF. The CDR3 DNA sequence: TGTGCCAGCAGCATACCCAATCAGCCCCAGCATTTT.

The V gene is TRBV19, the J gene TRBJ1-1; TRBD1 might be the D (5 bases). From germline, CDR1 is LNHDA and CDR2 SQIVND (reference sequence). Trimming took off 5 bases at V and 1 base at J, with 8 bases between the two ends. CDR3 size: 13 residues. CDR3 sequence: CASSPGQNTEAFF. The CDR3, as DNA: TGTGCCAGTAGTCCCGGACAGAACACTGAAGCTTTCTTT.

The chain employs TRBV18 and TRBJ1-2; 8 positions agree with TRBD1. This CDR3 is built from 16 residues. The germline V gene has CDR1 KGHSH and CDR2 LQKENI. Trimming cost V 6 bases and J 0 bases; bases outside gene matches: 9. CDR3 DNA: TGTGCCAGCTCCCCGGGACAGGAGACAGCTAACTATGGCTACACCTTC. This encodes CASSPGQETANYGYTF.

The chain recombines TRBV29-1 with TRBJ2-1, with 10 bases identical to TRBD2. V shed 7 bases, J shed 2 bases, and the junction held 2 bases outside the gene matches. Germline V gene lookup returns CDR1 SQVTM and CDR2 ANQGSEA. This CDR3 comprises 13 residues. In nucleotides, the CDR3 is TGCAGCGCTGGACTAGCGGCCTACAATGAGCAGTTCTTC. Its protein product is CSAGLAAYNEQFF.

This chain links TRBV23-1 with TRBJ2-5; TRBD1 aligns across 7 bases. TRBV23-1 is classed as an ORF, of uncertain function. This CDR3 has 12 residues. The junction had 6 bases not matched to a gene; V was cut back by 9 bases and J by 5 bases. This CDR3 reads CARTGFVETQYF. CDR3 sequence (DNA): TGCGCCAGGACAGGGTTCGTGGAGACCCAGTACTTC.

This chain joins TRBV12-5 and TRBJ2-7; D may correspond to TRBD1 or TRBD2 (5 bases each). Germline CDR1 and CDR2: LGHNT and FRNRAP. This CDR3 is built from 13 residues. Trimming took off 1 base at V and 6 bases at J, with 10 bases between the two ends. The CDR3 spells CASGLAGAVEQYF. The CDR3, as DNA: TGTGCTAGTGGTTTGGCCGGGGCCGTCGAGCAGTACTTC.

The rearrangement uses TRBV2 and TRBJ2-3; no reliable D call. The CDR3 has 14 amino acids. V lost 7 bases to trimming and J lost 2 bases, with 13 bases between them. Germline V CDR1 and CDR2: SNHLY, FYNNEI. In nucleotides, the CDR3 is TGTGCCAGCACATTGGGCTTAAACACAGATACGCAGTATTTT. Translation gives CASTLGLNTDTQYF. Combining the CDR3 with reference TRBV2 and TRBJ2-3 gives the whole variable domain EPEVTQTPSHQVTQMGQEVILRCVPISNHLYFYWYRQILGQKVEFLVSFYNNEISEKSEIFDDQFSVERPDGSNFTLKIRSTKLEDSAMYFCASTLGLNTDTQYFGPGTRLTVL.